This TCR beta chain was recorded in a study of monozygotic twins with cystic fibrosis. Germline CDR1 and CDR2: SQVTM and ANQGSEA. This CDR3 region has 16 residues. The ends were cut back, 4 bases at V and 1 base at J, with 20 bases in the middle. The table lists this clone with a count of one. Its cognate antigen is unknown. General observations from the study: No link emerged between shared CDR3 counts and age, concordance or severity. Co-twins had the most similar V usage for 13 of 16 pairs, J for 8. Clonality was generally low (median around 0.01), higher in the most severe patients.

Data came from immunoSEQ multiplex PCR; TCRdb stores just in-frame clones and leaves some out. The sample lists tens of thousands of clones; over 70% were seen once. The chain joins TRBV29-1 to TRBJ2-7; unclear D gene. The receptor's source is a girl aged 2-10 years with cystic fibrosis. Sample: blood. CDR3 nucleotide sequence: TGCAGCGTTGCCCCAACAGTAGGAGCCAATTCCTACGAGCAGTACTTC. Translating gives CSVAPTVGANSYEQYF.